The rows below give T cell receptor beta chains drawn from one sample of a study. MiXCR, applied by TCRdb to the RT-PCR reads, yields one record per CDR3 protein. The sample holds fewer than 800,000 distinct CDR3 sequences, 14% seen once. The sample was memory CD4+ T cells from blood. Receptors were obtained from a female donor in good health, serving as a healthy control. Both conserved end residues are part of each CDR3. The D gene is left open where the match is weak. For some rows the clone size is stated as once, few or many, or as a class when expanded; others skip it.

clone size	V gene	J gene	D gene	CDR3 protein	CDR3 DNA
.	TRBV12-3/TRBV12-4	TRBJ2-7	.	CTSSLNYEQYF	TGTACCAGCAGTTTAAATTACGAGCAGTACTTC
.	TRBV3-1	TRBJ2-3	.	CASSLPGRYGDTQYF	TGTGCCAGCAGCCTCCCAGGACGTTACGGAGATACGCAGTATTTT
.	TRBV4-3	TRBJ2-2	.	CASSQTPGGPGELFF	TGCGCCAGCAGCCAGACCCCCGGGGGTCCCGGGGAGCTGTTTTTT
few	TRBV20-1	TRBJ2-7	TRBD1	CSARDPGQGAYEQYF	TGCAGTGCTAGAGATCCGGGACAGGGGGCCTACGAGCAGTACTTC
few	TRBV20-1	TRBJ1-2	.	CSAHSGTSLYGYTF	TGCAGTGCTCACTCCGGGACAAGTCTCTATGGCTACACCTTC
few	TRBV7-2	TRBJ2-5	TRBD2	CASSPQGLAGGETQYF	TGTGCCAGCAGCCCCCAGGGACTAGCAGGGGGGGAGACCCAGTACTTC
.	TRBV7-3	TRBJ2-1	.	CASSLNLGTEQFF	TGTGCCAGCAGCCTCAATCTCGGGACTGAGCAGTTCTTC
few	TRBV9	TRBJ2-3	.	CASSGLTTDTQYF	TGTGCCAGCAGCGGATTAACCACAGATACGCAGTATTTT
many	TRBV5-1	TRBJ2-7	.	CASSLLQGSSYEQYF	TGCGCCAGCAGCTTACTCCAAGGGAGCTCCTACGAGCAGTACTTC
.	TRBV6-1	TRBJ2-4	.	CASSAQGAKNIQYF	TGTGCCAGCAGTGCGCAGGGGGCCAAAAACATTCAGTACTTC
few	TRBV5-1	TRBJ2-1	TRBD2	CASSLAWGLAGGRAYNEQFF	TGCGCCAGCAGCTTGGCCTGGGGACTAGCGGGAGGTAGGGCCTACAATGAGCAGTTCTTC
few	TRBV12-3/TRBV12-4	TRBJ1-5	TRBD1	CASSPNRGHQPQHF	TGTGCCAGCAGTCCAAACAGGGGGCATCAGCCCCAGCATTTT
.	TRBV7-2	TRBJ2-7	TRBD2	CASSSGLAGIVQYF	TGTGCCAGCAGCTCGGGACTAGCGGGAATTGTGCAGTACTTC
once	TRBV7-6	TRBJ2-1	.	CASSRPGNNNEQFF	TGTGCCAGCAGCCGACCGGGAAACAACAATGAGCAGTTCTTC
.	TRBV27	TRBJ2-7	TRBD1	CASSRRETGDHEQYF	TGTGCCAGCAGTCGTAGAGAAACAGGGGACCACGAGCAGTACTTC
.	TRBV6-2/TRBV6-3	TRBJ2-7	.	CASRLRGTFYEQYF	TGTGCCAGCAGGCTCCGCGGGACATTCTACGAGCAGTACTTC
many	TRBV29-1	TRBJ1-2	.	CTTSGYTF	TGCACCACCAGTGGCTACACCTTC
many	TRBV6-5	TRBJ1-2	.	CASSYSGRTPKGYTF	TGTGCCAGCAGTTACTCTGGGCGAACTCCAAAGGGCTACACCTTC
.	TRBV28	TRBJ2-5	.	CASSLSKNQYF	TGTGCCAGCAGTTTATCTAAAAACCAGTACTTC
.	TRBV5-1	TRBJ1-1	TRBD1	CASRTETGVNTEAFF	TGCGCCAGCAGAACCGAAACAGGGGTGAACACTGAAGCTTTCTTT
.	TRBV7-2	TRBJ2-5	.	CASSLGTSGTRYF	TGTGCCAGCAGCTTGGGGACATCGGGGACCCGGTACTTC
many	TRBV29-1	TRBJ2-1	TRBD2	CSVDGGADEQFF	TGCAGCGTTGACGGGGGGGCCGATGAGCAGTTCTTC
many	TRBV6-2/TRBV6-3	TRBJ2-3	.	CASSYSARPGQDTQYF	TGTGCCAGCAGTTACTCGGCTCGCCCGGGGCAGGATACGCAGTATTTT
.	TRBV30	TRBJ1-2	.	CAFSLTTGTF	TGTGCCTTTTCTTTGACAACCGGGACCTTC
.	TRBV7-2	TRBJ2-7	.	CASSPPSLGGWSQYF	TGTGCCAGCAGCCCTCCCTCATTGGGGGGTTGGTCGCAGTACTTC
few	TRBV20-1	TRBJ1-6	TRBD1	CSARDRDRGQNSPLHF	TGCAGTGCTAGAGATCGGGACAGGGGGCAGAATTCACCCCTCCACTTT
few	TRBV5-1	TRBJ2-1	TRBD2	CASRLGLAGRESYNEQFF	TGCGCCAGCAGGTTGGGCCTAGCGGGGAGAGAGAGCTACAATGAGCAGTTCTTC
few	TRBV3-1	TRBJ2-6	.	CASSQDYRGSGANVLTF	TGTGCCAGCAGCCAAGACTATCGGGGCTCTGGGGCCAACGTCCTGACTTTC
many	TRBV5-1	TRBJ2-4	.	CASSLPWESVQYF	TGCGCCAGCAGCTTGCCCTGGGAATCTGTACAGTACTTC
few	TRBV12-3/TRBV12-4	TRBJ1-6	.	CASSLGTGTYNSPLHF	TGTGCCAGCAGCCTAGGGACGGGGACCTATAATTCACCCCTCCACTTT
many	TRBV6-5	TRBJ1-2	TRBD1	CASSRDRAEGYTF	TGTGCCAGCAGCCGGGACAGGGCGGAGGGCTACACCTTC
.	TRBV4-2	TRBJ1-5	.	CASSQDLWGSSNQPQHF	TGTGCCAGCAGCCAAGACCTTTGGGGTTCCAGCAATCAGCCCCAGCATTTT
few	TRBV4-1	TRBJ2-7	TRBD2	CASSQVDFLAGGNYEQYF	TGCGCCAGCAGCCAGGTTGACTTCCTAGCGGGGGGGAACTACGAGCAGTACTTC
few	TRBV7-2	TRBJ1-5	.	CASSISEQPQHF	TGTGCCAGCAGCATCTCAGAGCAGCCCCAGCATTTT
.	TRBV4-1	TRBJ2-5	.	CASSNYKAQETQYF	TGCGCCAGCAGCAACTACAAAGCGCAAGAGACCCAGTACTTC
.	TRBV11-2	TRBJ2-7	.	CASSPLWDPYEQYF	TGTGCCAGCAGCCCATTGTGGGACCCCTACGAGCAGTACTTC
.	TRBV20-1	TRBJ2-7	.	CSARDKYEQYF	TGCAGTGCTCGGGACAAGTACGAGCAGTACTTC
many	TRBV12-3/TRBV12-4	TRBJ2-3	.	CASSSNTRSDTQYF	TGTGCCAGCAGTTCTAATACCCGGTCCGATACGCAGTATTTT
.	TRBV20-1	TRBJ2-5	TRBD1	CSATGGPTLQETQYF	TGCAGTGCTACAGGGGGCCCGACCCTCCAAGAGACCCAGTACTTC
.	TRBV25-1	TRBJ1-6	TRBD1	CASMLGDRDNSPLHF	TGTGCCAGCATGCTAGGGGACAGGGACAATTCACCCCTCCACTTT
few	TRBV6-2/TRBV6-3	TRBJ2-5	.	CASGSLRSGTLQETQYF	TGTGCCAGCGGGTCCCTTAGGAGCGGGACACTTCAAGAGACCCAGTACTTC
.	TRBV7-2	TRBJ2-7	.	CASSPRSGQRYEQYF	TGTGCCAGCAGCCCCCGCTCGGGACAAAGATACGAGCAGTACTTC
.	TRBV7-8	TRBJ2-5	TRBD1	CASSSGTGSFQETQYF	TGTGCCAGCAGCTCCGGGACAGGGAGTTTCCAAGAGACCCAGTACTTC
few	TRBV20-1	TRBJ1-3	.	CSARTGGSANTIYF	TGCAGTGCACGAACGGGGGGTTCGGCGAACACCATATATTTT
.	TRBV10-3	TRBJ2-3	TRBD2	CAISDERTSGDTQYF	TGTGCCATCAGTGATGAGAGGACTAGCGGTGATACGCAGTATTTT
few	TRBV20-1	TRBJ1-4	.	CSAGGGAANEKLFF	TGCAGTGCTGGGGGGGGGGCGGCTAATGAAAAACTGTTTTTT
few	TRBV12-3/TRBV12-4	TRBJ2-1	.	CASSSSEQFF	TGTGCCAGCAGTTCTTCTGAGCAGTTCTTC
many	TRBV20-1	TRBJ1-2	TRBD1	CSARGGQGDYGYTF	TGCAGTGCTAGAGGGGGACAGGGGGACTATGGCTACACCTTC
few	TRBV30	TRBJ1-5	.	CAWSKEGNQPQHF	TGTGCCTGGAGTAAGGAGGGCAATCAGCCCCAGCATTTT
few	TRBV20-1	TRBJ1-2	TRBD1	CSASDNRGYNGYTF	TGCAGTGCTAGTGATAACAGGGGTTACAATGGCTACACCTTC
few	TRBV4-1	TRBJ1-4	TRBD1	CASSQGDSPKLFF	TGCGCCAGCAGCCAAGGGGACAGCCCAAAACTGTTTTTT
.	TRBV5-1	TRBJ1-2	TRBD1	CASSLAGGDHYGYTF	TGCGCCAGCAGCTTGGCAGGGGGCGATCACTATGGCTACACCTTC
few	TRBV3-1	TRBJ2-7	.	CASSWSRDQHYEQYF	TGTGCCAGCAGCTGGTCGCGGGATCAGCACTACGAGCAGTACTTC
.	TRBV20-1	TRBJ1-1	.	CSARENREAFF	TGCAGTGCTAGGGAAAACCGTGAAGCTTTCTTT
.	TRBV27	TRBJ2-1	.	CASSFRVHTDTQFF	TGTGCCAGCAGTTTCCGGGTCCACACAGATACGCAGTTCTTC